This T cell receptor (beta chain) was sequenced in a study of T cells after yellow fever vaccination. Study-level results: Peaking on day 5 versus 15, the secondary response was faster but weaker.

The CDR3 has 13 amino acids. V was pared by 5 bases and J by 6 bases, with 4 bases of the junction left unmatched. Germline CDR1 reads SEHNR; CDR2 reads FQNEAQ (reference sequence). Template-switching 5'RACE yielded the TCR cDNA; a universal primer site and UMIs were added in the process. TCRdb fed the 5' RACE reads into MiXCR, producing one record per CDR3 protein. Seen here are some 500,000 distinct CDR3 sequences, about 14% observed once, and the top ten hold around an eighth. This clonotype was counted only a few times. Its antigen is unknown. The chain employs TRBV7-9 and TRBJ1-5, with 7 bases that match TRBD1. The sequence was obtained from a young man who received the YFV17D yellow fever vaccine. The sample was PBMCs, taken on the day of the yellow fever booster vaccination. The CDR3 DNA reads as TGTGCCAGCAGCGCCACAGGGGTTCAGCCCCAGCATTTT. The encoded protein is CASSATGVQPQHF.